This T cell receptor (beta chain) was recorded in a study of blood T cell repertoires in COVID-19. Overall study: The study drew acute and convalescent COVID-19 samples from the United States, Italy and Spain. The cDNA or gDNA used as material had been derived from T cells, B-cell-depleted T cells, or PBMCs.

V lost 6 bases and J lost 6, with 12 bases in between. Germline assignment: CDR1 DFQATT and CDR2 SNEGSKA (reference sequence). The CDR3 consists of 11 residues. In the authors' methods: Estimates of nucleated cell counts were drawn from the amplification of reference gene primers. Data came from immunoSEQ multiplex PCR; TCRdb stores just in-frame clones and leaves some out. The V and J calls and clone size were taken over from that table, and D and trimming were inferred from the DNA. This table has 150,000 to 200,000 clones, 80% to 90% appearing once. The genes are TRBV20-1 and TRBJ2-7, with D uncertain. This receptor was identified in a man aged 55 to 70 with acute or convalescent COVID-19. Source material: peripheral blood. CDR3 sequence: CSARFDTEQYF. Written as DNA, the CDR3 is TGCAGTGCGAGATTTGACACCGAGCAGTACTTC.